This T cell receptor beta chain emerged from a study of cytomegalovirus exposure and HLA in healthy donors. Germline V gene lookup returns CDR1 SGHDN and CDR2 FVKESK. The CDR3 consists of 18 residues. V shed 3 bases, J shed 3 bases, and the junction held 11 bases outside the gene matches. The PCR ran on 60 Vbeta and 13 Jbeta primers. Using immunoSEQ multiplex PCR, the repertoire was profiled, and TCRdb retains in-frame clones only, with some absent. This sample has about 100,000 clones, with roughly 82% found just once. This receptor was taken from a male donor in good health and CMV-seronegative. Sequencing used PBMCs. The V call is TRBV14, the J call TRBJ2-2; TRBD2 matches 9 bases. The CDR3 region has the DNA TGTGCCAGCAGCCATAGCGGGAGTCTCGGAAGGGACACCGGGGAGCTGTTTTTT. Protein product: CASSHSGSLGRDTGELFF.